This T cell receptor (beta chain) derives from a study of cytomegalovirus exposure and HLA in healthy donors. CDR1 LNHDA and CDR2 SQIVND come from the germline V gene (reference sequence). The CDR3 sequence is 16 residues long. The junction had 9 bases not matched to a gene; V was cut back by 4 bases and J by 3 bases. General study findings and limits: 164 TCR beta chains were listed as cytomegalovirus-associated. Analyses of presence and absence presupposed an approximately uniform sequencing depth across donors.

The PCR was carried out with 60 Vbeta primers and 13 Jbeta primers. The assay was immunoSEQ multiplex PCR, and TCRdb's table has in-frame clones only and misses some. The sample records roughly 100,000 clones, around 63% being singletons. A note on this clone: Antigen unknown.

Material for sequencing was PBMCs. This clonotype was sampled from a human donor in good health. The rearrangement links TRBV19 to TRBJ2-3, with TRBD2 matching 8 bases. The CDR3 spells CASSTRVPSGTDTQYF. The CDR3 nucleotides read TGTGCCAGTAGTACCCGTGTGCCTAGCGGGACAGATACGCAGTATTTT.